The 30 T cell receptor beta chains given below trace back to one sample, sequenced in a study of T cells in Graves' hyperthyroidism and ophthalmopathy. What was amplified from RNA transcripts were TCR beta CDR3 regions. The HTBI set primed first-round TCR CDR3 RT-PCR. TCRdb re-analysed the multiplex PCR reads in MiXCR, keeping a single row per CDR3 protein. The repertoire holds 550,000 to 800,000 distinct CDR3 sequences, with over 15% as singletons. Sequencing input: blood. Source of these receptors: a man aged 18 to 35 with Graves' hyperthyroidism.

The chain carries TRBV20-1 and TRBJ2-1, with D possibly matching TRBD1 (6 bases). The V gene's germline CDR1 is DFQATT and CDR2 SNEGSKA (reference sequence). V lost 7 bases and J lost 0, with 10 bases in between. The CDR3 has 13 residues. The CDR3 reads CSVRRGSYNEQFF. The CDR3 coding sequence is TGCAGTGTCCGCAGGGGCTCCTACAATGAGCAGTTCTTC.

J is TRBJ2-1 and V is TRBV6-1; 10 bases fit TRBD2. V lost 6 bases and J lost 7; bases outside the gene matches: 21. Germline-derived CDR1 and CDR2 are MNHNS and SASEGT. The CDR3 contains 19 residues. CDR3 amino acids: CASSPRLAGGPSSGNEQFF. For the CDR3, the DNA is TGTGCCAGCAGCCCCAGACTAGCGGGCGGACCCTCTTCGGGGAATGAGCAGTTCTTC.

This clonotype was seen ten or more times. The chain joins TRBV10-3 to TRBJ2-5, with 13 bases matching TRBD2. Germline V lookup: CDR1 ENHRY, CDR2 SYGVKD. V shed 3 bases and J 4 bases; nucleotides not matched to a gene: 5. The CDR3 runs 16 residues. This CDR3 is CAISDVTSGRAETQYF. Here the CDR3 DNA reads TGTGCCATCAGTGATGTAACTAGCGGGAGGGCAGAGACCCAGTACTTC.

With respect to this clonotype: A much larger clone lies one base from this, so it may be a read error. This sequence joins TRBV28 and TRBJ2-5, with D perhaps assigned TRBD1 or TRBD2 (5 bases each). The CDR3 sequence is 14 residues long. The V end lost 6 bases, the J end lost 2 bases, and 13 bases lay between the germline ends. Germline CDR1 and CDR2: MDHEN and SYDVKM. The CDR3 nucleotides are TGTGCCAGCAGGGATCGAGGGGAGCAAGAGACCCAGTACTTC. It codes for CASRDRGEQETQYF. Combining the CDR3 with reference TRBV28 and TRBJ2-5 gives the whole variable domain DVKVTQSSRYLVKRTGEKVFLECVQDMDHENMFWYRQDPGLGLRLIYFSYDVKMKEKGDIPEGYSVSREKKERFSLILESASTNQTSMYLCASRDRGEQETQYFGPGTRLLVL.

This clonotype occurred many times. CDR3 in amino acids: CASSLVGQGFGETQYF. The DNA of the CDR3 is TGTGCCAGCAGCTTAGTTGGTCAGGGGTTTGGAGAGACCCAGTACTTC. The chain couples TRBV7-8 to TRBJ2-5; perhaps TRBD1 as D (6 bases). The CDR3 covers 16 residues. The germline gives CDR1 SGHVS, CDR2 FQNEAQ. The V end was cut by 1 base, the J end by 4 bases, with 16 bases between. Combining the CDR3 with reference TRBV7-8 and TRBJ2-5 gives the whole variable domain GAGVSQSPRYKVAKRGQDVALRCDPISGHVSLFWYQQALGQGPEFLTYFQNEAQLDKSGLPSDRFFAERPEGSVSTLKIQRTQQEDSAVYLCASSLVGQGFGETQYFGPGTRLLVL.

This clonotype showed up many times. The chain employs TRBV28 and TRBJ1-5; no clear D gene. CDR1 MDHEN and CDR2 SYDVKM come from the germline V gene. The V end lost 6 bases, the J end lost 0 bases, and 6 bases lay between the germline ends. The CDR3 covers 13 residues. The CDR3 DNA follows: TGTGCCAGCAGAGACAATAGCAATCAGCCCCAGCATTTT. This encodes CASRDNSNQPQHF.

This clonotype was detected many times. CDR3 residues: CASSSGTGYGSEAFF. In nucleotides, the CDR3 is TGTGCCAGCAGTTCCGGGACAGGCTATGGCTCTGAAGCTTTCTTT. The chain joins TRBV12-3 or TRBV12-4 to TRBJ1-1, with 8 bases matching TRBD1. Trimming at V came to 4 bases and at J to 6 bases, leaving 10 bases not matched to a gene. The CDR3 is made up of 15 amino acids.

This clonotype has a count of ten or more. The chain couples TRBV28 to TRBJ2-3; 9 nucleotides align to TRBD2. The CDR3 contains 16 residues. Germline loops: CDR1 MDHEN, CDR2 SYDVKM. The V gene end was trimmed by 5 bases and the J gene end by 4 bases; junction bases not matched to a gene: 10. CDR3 bases: TGTGCCAGCAGTCCGATAGCGGGAGTTAAAGCAGATACGCAGTATTTT. This sequence encodes CASSPIAGVKADTQYF.

In its sample, this clonotype was seen many times. This chain joins TRBV7-8 and TRBJ2-7, with D tentatively TRBD2 (5 bases). CDR1 and CDR2 (germline): SGHVS, FQNEAQ. V was shortened by 0 bases and J by 6 bases, with 12 bases between the two germline ends. The CDR3 totals 14 residues. This chain's CDR3 is CASSLAGREGEQYF. In nucleotides, the CDR3 is TGTGCCAGCAGCTTAGCCGGCCGGGAAGGCGAGCAGTACTTC.

The chain uses TRBV15 and TRBJ1-5; D gene uncertain. V shed 4 bases and J shed 0 bases, with 7 bases lying between them. CDR3 length: 14 amino acids. The germline CDR1 and CDR2 sequences are LNHNV and YYDKDF (reference sequence). The CDR3 reads CATSTVYSNQPQHF. CDR3 in DNA: TGTGCCACCAGCACAGTTTATAGCAATCAGCCCCAGCATTTT.

This clonotype appeared many times. The chain links TRBV29-1 to TRBJ2-3; TRBD2 matches at 7 bases. CDR1 and CDR2 from the germline V gene are SQVTM and ANQGSEA. Unmatched junction bases numbered 5, after V lost 2 bases and J lost 0 bases. The CDR3 is made up of 15 amino acids. The CDR3 region has the DNA TGCAGCGTTGAACGGCTAGCGGAGAGCACAGATACGCAGTATTTT. Translated, it gives CSVERLAESTDTQYF.

On this clonotype: A much larger clone lies a single base off, so this may be a read error. The chain joins TRBV7-9 to TRBJ1-2, with a tentative D call TRBD1 (6 bases). Germline V CDR1 and CDR2: SEHNR, FQNEAQ (reference sequence). The CDR3 is 13 amino acids. The V gene lost 4 bases and the J gene lost 6 bases, with 12 bases spanning the gap. This chain's CDR3 is CASSCVGGHGYTF. CDR3 coding DNA: TGTGCCAGCAGCTGTGTAGGGGGTCATGGCTACACCTTC.

This clonotype was detected ten times or more. CDR3 coding DNA: TGCAGTTTCCCGTTCTACAATGAGCAGTTCTTC. Translation gives CSFPFYNEQFF. V and J are TRBV20-1 and TRBJ2-1, with D uncertain. CDR3 length: 11 residues. V was clipped by 8 bases and J by 3 bases, with 8 bases between them. Germline values: CDR1 DFQATT, CDR2 SNEGSKA (reference sequence).

This clonotype was seen repeatedly, ten times or more. This rearrangement joins TRBV28 to TRBJ2-3; 7 nucleotides align to TRBD2. Germline values: CDR1 MDHEN, CDR2 SYDVKM. The CDR3 totals 14 residues. The junction had 10 bases not matched to a gene; V was cut back by 9 bases and J by 4 bases. The chain's CDR3 is CASSVGAGADTQYF. The CDR3 DNA follows: TGTGCCAGTTCTGTCGGGGCGGGAGCAGATACGCAGTATTTT.

This clonotype was seen ten or more times. The chain recombines TRBV24-1 with TRBJ2-2; the D call may be TRBD1 or TRBD2 (6 bases each). The germline CDR1 and CDR2 sequences are KGHDR and SFDVKD. CDR3 length: 13 amino acids. CDR3 DNA sequence: TGTGCATCCGGGGGCCGTGACACCGGGGAGCTGTTTTTT. Translated, it gives CASGGRDTGELFF.

This chain links TRBV24-1 with TRBJ2-1, with TRBD2 as a possible D gene (5 bases). Per the germline V gene, CDR1 is KGHDR and CDR2 is SFDVKD. The CDR3 length is 17 residues. V shed 2 bases and J shed 4 bases, with 17 bases lying between them. CDR3: CATSDSRRRPLYNEQFF. Written as DNA, the CDR3 is TGTGCCACCAGTGATTCCCGAAGGAGGCCCCTTTACAATGAGCAGTTCTTC.

This clonotype was seen ten or more times. This chain links TRBV9 with TRBJ1-2; the D is unclear. V was cut by 0 bases and J by 7 bases, with 10 bases left in between. This CDR3 is 13 amino acids long. Germline CDR1 SGDLS, CDR2 YYNGEE. For the CDR3, the DNA is TGTGCCAGCAGCGTAGCTGGGGAACTTGGCTACACCTTC. Protein product: CASSVAGELGYTF.

This clonotype turned up a few times. This rearrangement joins TRBV28 to TRBJ2-1; 11 positions agree with TRBD1. J lost 8 bases, V lost 4 bases, and 4 bases had no gene match. Germline V gene sequence: CDR1 MDHEN, CDR2 SYDVKM. The CDR3 covers 14 residues. The CDR3 sequence is CASSSGQGGYEQFF. The CDR3 DNA reads TGTGCCAGCAGTTCGGGACAGGGGGGGTATGAGCAGTTCTTC.

There are many counts of this clonotype. The V gene is TRBV7-8, the J gene TRBJ2-1; D possibly uses TRBD1 or TRBD2 (6 bases each). CDR3 length equals 17 residues. Germline CDR1 is SGHVS and CDR2 is FQNEAQ. Trimming took 1 base from V and 7 from J, leaving 20 bases between them. CDR3 bases: TGTGCCAGCAGCTTAGGGCTAGGGGGGTTAGGTTTAAATGAGCAGTTCTTC. Its protein product is CASSLGLGGLGLNEQFF.

This chain joins TRBV9 and TRBJ2-1, with D hard to call. The germline CDR1 and CDR2 sequences are SGDLS and YYNGEE. V lost 0 bases and J 7 bases, leaving 11 bases between the germline ends. There are 14 residues in the CDR3. The CDR3 region is CASSVEVGLNEQFF. The CDR3 nucleotides read TGTGCCAGCAGCGTAGAGGTCGGGCTAAATGAGCAGTTCTTC.

This clonotype has more than one count but fewer than ten. The rearrangement links TRBV2 to TRBJ2-2; the match to TRBD2 covers 7 bases. Germline CDR1 is SNHLY and CDR2 is FYNNEI. J gave up 7 bases and V 6 bases, and 14 bases lay outside the gene matches. There are 16 residues in the CDR3. The CDR3 spells CASSGTVAGADGELFF. The CDR3 DNA reads as TGTGCCAGCAGCGGAACAGTGGCGGGAGCTGACGGGGAGCTGTTTTTT.

Concerning this clonotype: A clone one base away is much larger, so this may be a read error. The J gene is TRBJ1-2, the V gene TRBV30, with 7 bases fitting TRBD1. Germline CDR1 is GTSNPN and CDR2 is SVGIG (reference sequence). This CDR3 has 15 amino acids. The junction had 14 bases not matched to a gene; V was cut back by 4 bases and J by 6 bases. CDR3 bases: TGTGCCTGGAAACCCCAAGGGGGCCCCGTGGATGGCTACACCTTC. It translates to CAWKPQGGPVDGYTF. Complete variable domain (other parts from reference TRBV30 and TRBJ1-2): SQTIHQWPATLVQPVGSPLSLECTVEGTSNPNLYWYRQAAGRGLQLLFYSVGIGQISSEVPQNLSASRPQDRQFILSSKKLLLSDSGFYLCAWKPQGGPVDGYTFGSGTRLTVV.

This clonotype was picked up many times. The V gene is TRBV7-6, the J gene TRBJ2-5, with D perhaps TRBD2 (5 bases). This CDR3 is built from 14 residues. Trimming shortened V by 5 bases and J by 1 base, and 11 bases separated the two germline ends. Germline lookup yields CDR1 SGHVS and CDR2 FNYEAQ. As DNA, the CDR3 is TGTGCCAGCAGCCCTAGCCCCAGCCAAGAGACCCAGTACTTC. Encoded protein: CASSPSPSQETQYF.

This clonotype showed up many times. The CDR3 here is CASSPGQAARGGQPQHF. The CDR3 DNA is TGTGCCAGCAGTCCGGGACAGGCGGCGCGAGGCGGTCAGCCCCAGCATTTT. This chain uses TRBV6-2 or TRBV6-3 with TRBJ1-5; 8 bases match TRBD1. V gave up 5 bases and J gave up 6 bases; unmatched junction bases: 15. The CDR3 sequence is 17 residues long. Germline V gene sequence: CDR1 MNHEY, CDR2 SVGEGT.

This clonotype was counted ten times or more. The V and J genes are TRBV20-1 and TRBJ2-1; D possibly corresponds to TRBD1 (6 bases). Germline CDR1 is DFQATT and CDR2 is SNEGSKA (reference sequence). This CDR3 has 8 amino acids. CDR3 residues: CQGNEQFF. The CDR3 DNA follows: TGCCAGGGGAATGAGCAGTTCTTC.

This clonotype was detected many times. The rearrangement uses TRBV28 and TRBJ1-1; D ambiguous. Trimming stripped 9 bases from V and 0 bases from J, with 8 bases between. CDR1 and CDR2 from the germline V gene are MDHEN and SYDVKM. This CDR3 contains 12 residues. CDR3 amino acids: CASFTVNTEAFF. Here the CDR3 DNA reads TGTGCCAGTTTTACAGTGAACACTGAAGCTTTCTTT.

The V call is TRBV9, the J call TRBJ1-3; possibly TRBD1 for D (6 bases). CDR3 length equals 15 residues. Per the germline V gene, CDR1 is SGDLS and CDR2 is YYNGEE. V lost 4 bases and J lost 0, with 11 bases in between. The DNA of the CDR3 is TGTGCCAGCAGCCCAGGGGATAACTCTGGAAACACCATATATTTT. This sequence encodes CASSPGDNSGNTIYF.

The CDR3 reads CATSRDPRGSYEQYF. The CDR3 DNA sequence: TGTGCCACCAGCAGAGATCCTCGGGGATCCTACGAGCAGTACTTC. The rearrangement joins TRBV15 to TRBJ2-7; tentative D call: TRBD2 (5 bases). Germline V CDR1 and CDR2: LNHNV, YYDKDF (reference sequence). The CDR3 has 15 residues. Trimming shortened V by 0 bases and J by 1 base, and 10 bases separated the two germline ends.

This clonotype came up a few times. The rearrangement joins TRBV5-1 to TRBJ1-1; D uncertain. The CDR3 has 13 amino acids. CDR1 SGHRS and CDR2 YFSETQ come from the germline V gene. Trimming left V 0 bases short and J 6 bases short, with 9 bases between. The CDR3 DNA reads as TGCGCCAGCAGCTTGGGGGAGAGGGCTGAAGCTTTCTTT. Protein: CASSLGERAEAFF.

This clonotype showed up just a few times. This rearrangement joins TRBV15 to TRBJ1-1, with a tentative D call TRBD1 (6 bases). Germline CDR1 reads LNHNV; CDR2 reads YYDKDF (reference sequence). V dropped 0 bases and J dropped 1 base, with 12 bases sitting between them. The CDR3 loop spans 16 amino acids. CDR3 bases: TGTGCCACCAGCAGAGATTATAACAGGGCGAACACTGAAGCTTTCTTT. Protein sequence: CATSRDYNRANTEAFF.